This T cell receptor (beta chain) emerged from a study of T cell changes during pregnancy in multiple sclerosis. Data came from immunoSEQ multiplex PCR; TCRdb stores just in-frame clones and leaves some out. The table lists some 60,000 clones, 70% to 90% of them singletons. Trimming removed 2 bases at V and 9 bases at J, with 11 bases between. Germline CDR1 reads WNHNN; CDR2 reads SYGVQD (reference sequence). The CDR3 length is 13 residues. V usage is TRBV10-1 and J usage is TRBJ2-1; D not resolved. The clonotype was recovered from a female donor with multiple sclerosis, enrolled in a pregnancy study. Specimen: CD4+ T cells from peripheral blood mononuclear cells, collected in the third trimester of pregnancy. In nucleotides, the CDR3 is TGCGCCAGCAGTGAGGTGTCTGGCGGTGAGCAGTTCTTC. Translated: CASSEVSGGEQFF.